The source of this T cell receptor beta chain is a study of patients and donors after allogeneic stem cell transplantation. TCRdb passed the RT-PCR reads through MiXCR, listing each CDR3 protein once. The sample carries about 11,000 distinct CDR3 sequences, around 20% recorded once. Per germline, CDR1 ENHRY and CDR2 SYGVKD. The length of the CDR3 is 17 residues. With 0 bases clipped from V and 4 bases from J, the junction kept 6 bases outside the gene matches. The V call is TRBV10-3, the J call TRBJ2-7; 13 nucleotides line up with TRBD2. What was sequenced was blood, either unsorted or a sorted T cell fraction (not recorded which). The receptor comes from a human donor who was either an allogeneic HSCT recipient or a stem cell or donor lymphocyte infusion donor (not recorded which). It is not recorded whose cells these are; they may come from a transplant donor. In nucleotides, the CDR3 is TGTGCCATCAGTGAGTCACAACTAGCGGGGGGGTTATACGAGCAGTACTTC. It encodes CAISESQLAGGLYEQYF.